Below, 5 T cell receptor beta chains from the same sample are listed, as sequenced in a study of blood T cell repertoires in COVID-19 (TCRdb year 2020). Libraries were made using the immunoSEQ multiplex PCR assay. TCRdb's version of the immuneACCESS table is confined to in-frame rearrangements and falls short of the full clone set. An unresolved V gene accounts for under half of the shortfall where checked; the remainder is of unknown origin. This sample comprises more than 80,000 clones, roughly four fifths of them detected only once. The ten top clones hold 11% to 15% of the sample. Sequencing used peripheral blood. The receptors here all came from a woman between 55 and 75 years old with acute or convalescent COVID-19.

This clone was counted only a few times. V gene TRBV4-1 combines with J gene TRBJ1-1; 9 bases agree with TRBD1. Looked up from germline, CDR1 is MGHRA and CDR2 is YSYEKL. This CDR3 is 15 amino acids long. V shed 2 bases and J 5 bases; nucleotides not matched to a gene: 6. Here the CDR3 DNA reads TGCGCCAGCAGCCAAAGGGGACAGGGCTCAACTGAAGCTTTCTTT. As protein: CASSQRGQGSTEAFF.

This clone was counted a few times. V and J are TRBV19 and TRBJ2-1, with D unclear. The CDR3 is 15 amino acids. Trimming took off 8 bases at V and 0 bases at J, with 14 bases between the two ends. Germline V CDR1 and CDR2: LNHDA, SQIVND (reference sequence). DNA of the CDR3: TGTGCCAGTGCCCAATTAAAGAGCTCCTACAATGAGCAGTTCTTC. As protein: CASAQLKSSYNEQFF.

This clone was observed once. This chain joins TRBV3-1 (or the pseudogene TRBV3-2) and TRBJ2-7; possibly TRBD2 for D (5 bases). Trimming took off 1 base at V and 4 bases at J, with 11 bases between the two ends. This CDR3 spans 14 amino acids. The germline CDR1 and CDR2 sequences are LGHDT and YNNKEL (reference sequence). The CDR3 protein is CASSQVSTGYEQYF. CDR3 in DNA: TGTGCCAGCAGCCAAGTTAGCACGGGGTACGAGCAGTACTTC.

A single count supports this clone. The chain combines TRBV11-3 with TRBJ1-1, with D perhaps matching TRBD1 (5 bases). The CDR3 runs 14 residues. CDR1 and CDR2 (germline): SGHNT, YENEEA. Trimming shortened V by 1 base and J by 6 bases, and 12 bases separated the two germline ends. The DNA for the CDR3 is TGTGCCAGCAGCTTAGTGACAGTAGGAGCTGAAGCTTTCTTT. Its translation: CASSLVTVGAEAFF. The full variable domain, rest sourced from reference TRBV11-3 and TRBJ1-1, is EAGVVQSPRYKIIEKKQPVAFWCNPISGHNTLYWYLQNLGQGPELLIRYENEEAVDDSQLPKDRFSAERLKGVDSTLKIQPAELGDSAVYLCASSLVTVGAEAFFGQGTRLTVV.

The V call is TRBV6-5, the J call TRBJ1-6; D gene ambiguous. The V end was cut by 0 bases, the J end by 12 bases, with 9 bases between. The CDR3 sequence is 13 residues long. Per the germline V gene, CDR1 is MNHEY and CDR2 is SVGAGI. CDR3 sequence reads: CASSYSSLKPLHF. Written as DNA, the CDR3 is TGTGCCAGCAGTTACTCCTCACTTAAACCCCTCCACTTT.